Listed below are T cell receptor beta chains from one sample, sequenced in a study of cytomegalovirus exposure and HLA in healthy donors. This table comes from immunoSEQ multiplex PCR, and its TCRdb copy is limited to in-frame clones, with some not included. The data hold under 150,000 clones, with about 82% observed a single time. The sample consisted of PBMCs. Every receptor here comes from a boy aged 5-17 years in good health and CMV-seronegative. Each CDR3 is given with its conserved first and last residue. The D gene is left open where the match is weak. Clone size, where shown, is once, few, many, or a class for clones that have expanded.

CDR3nt	CDR3aa	v_gene	j_gene	d_gene	abundance
TGTGCCATCAGGGGGACAGGGGACTCTGGGGCCAACGTCCTGACTTTC	CAIRGTGDSGANVLTF	TRBV10-3	TRBJ2-6	TRBD1	few
TGTGCCAGCAGCTTAGAAGCAGGGGGCTCGAGGAGCTCCCCTGAAGCTTTCTTT	CASSLEAGGSRSSPEAFF	TRBV13	TRBJ1-1	TRBD1	-
TGTGCCAGCACCCTTTCAGGTGCTGGGGCCAACGTCCTGACTTTC	CASTLSGAGANVLTF	TRBV27	TRBJ2-6	-	-
TGTGCCAGCAGACTCGACAGGGGGAGTGGCTACACCTTC	CASRLDRGSGYTF	TRBV6-1	TRBJ1-2	TRBD1	few
TGTGCCAGCAGTGCCACATCGACAACTAATGAAAAACTGTTTTTT	CASSATSTTNEKLFF	TRBV27	TRBJ1-4	-	once
TGTGCCAGCAGCGAGGAGGGACAGGGAACCACTGAAGCTTTCTTT	CASSEEGQGTTEAFF	TRBV9	TRBJ1-1	TRBD1	once
TGTGCCACCCGCACAGGGACAGCCTATAATTCACCCCTCCACTTT	CATRTGTAYNSPLHF	TRBV15	TRBJ1-6	TRBD1	once
TGTGCCACCAGCAGAGCCAGGGGTGAAGCTTTCTTT	CATSRARGEAFF	TRBV15	TRBJ1-1	-	-
TGTGCCAGCGCGGGGACAGGCGGGAATACTGAAGCTTTCTTT	CASAGTGGNTEAFF	TRBV7-3	TRBJ1-1	TRBD1	-
TGTGCCAGCAGCTTAGAGCGGAACACTGAAGCTTTCTTT	CASSLERNTEAFF	TRBV13	TRBJ1-1	-	once
TGTGCCACCAGCAGACGACCGGGGGGAGTCTACGAGCAGTACTTC	CATSRRPGGVYEQYF	TRBV15	TRBJ2-7	TRBD2	once
TGCGCTAGCAGCCAAACAGACAGGCCTCCTGAAGCTTTCTTT	CASSQTDRPPEAFF	TRBV4-3	TRBJ1-1	-	-
TGTGCCAGAAGCTTCCGGGACAGGGGGTACAATGAGCAGTTCTTC	CARSFRDRGYNEQFF	TRBV5-3	TRBJ2-1	TRBD1	-
TGTGCCAGCAGTGAAGGGGCGGGAGGGCCAGATACGCAGTATTTT	CASSEGAGGPDTQYF	TRBV2	TRBJ2-3	TRBD2	few
TGTGCCAGCAGTGAGGGGCAGCTCTATGGCTACACCTTC	CASSEGQLYGYTF	TRBV25-1	TRBJ1-2	-	once
TGTGCCAGCAGCCGGGACAGGGGCCCTACGCAGTATTTT	CASSRDRGPTQYF	TRBV5-6	TRBJ2-3	TRBD1	-
TGTGCCAGCAGTACCGCAGGGGACGAGCAGTACTTC	CASSTAGDEQYF	TRBV2	TRBJ2-7	-	-
TGTGCCAGCAGTCCCCGGACACATGAAGCTTTCTTT	CASSPRTHEAFF	TRBV6-6	TRBJ1-1	-	few
TGTGCCAGCAGCCCCGCGGGCCTAGCGGTCCTTCGGGAGCAGTACTTC	CASSPAGLAVLREQYF	TRBV4-2	TRBJ2-5	TRBD2	-
TGTGCCAGCACCCCGGGGACAGGGGCCGAGCAGTACTTC	CASTPGTGAEQYF	TRBV27	TRBJ2-7	TRBD1	once
TGTGCCAGCAGCCTCCAGGGCCAGGCCGGCGAGCAGTACTTC	CASSLQGQAGEQYF	TRBV7-2	TRBJ2-7	-	once
TGTGCCATCAGTGGATCGGGGGTCAATGAGCAGTTCTTC	CAISGSGVNEQFF	TRBV10-3	TRBJ2-1	-	-
TGTGCCTGGAGTATGAGCGTTACCTCCTACAATGAGCAGTTCTTC	CAWSMSVTSYNEQFF	TRBV30	TRBJ2-1	-	-
TGTGCCAGCAGCTTAACAGTAGCGGGAGAGGACGAGCAGTACTTC	CASSLTVAGEDEQYF	TRBV7-2	TRBJ2-7	TRBD2	-
TGTGCCAGCAAGGGGGCCGGGCCCCACAATGAGCAGTTCTTC	CASKGAGPHNEQFF	TRBV7-2	TRBJ2-1	TRBD1	-
TGTGCCAGCAGCCTCCGGGGAGGAGAGACTGAAGCTTTCTTT	CASSLRGGETEAFF	TRBV9	TRBJ1-1	-	-
TGCAGCGTTCGATCTAGCGGCGGCGGGGAGCTGTTTTTT	CSVRSSGGGELFF	TRBV29-1	TRBJ2-2	TRBD2	-
TGTGCCAGCAGCTTGGGCGGGATTAGCTCCTACAATGAGCAGTTCTTC	CASSLGGISSYNEQFF	TRBV7-9	TRBJ2-1	-	-
TGTGCCAGCGGTCCGGGGGGCGGGTACTACGAGCAGTACTTC	CASGPGGGYYEQYF	TRBV6-5	TRBJ2-7	-	-
TGCAGCGCGAGCCTCCTCGGGAGATCGGGTGAGCAGTTCTTC	CSASLLGRSGEQFF	TRBV29-1	TRBJ2-1	-	-
TGCAGCGTTGAGTCACAGATCTATGGCTACACCTTC	CSVESQIYGYTF	TRBV29-1	TRBJ1-2	-	-
TGCGCCAGCAGCCAATGGGGGCGTGGCAGCGAAGATACGCAGTATTTT	CASSQWGRGSEDTQYF	TRBV4-1	TRBJ2-3	-	-
TGCGCCAGCAGCTTGCCCCCGGGACTAGCTTATGATACGCAGTATTTT	CASSLPPGLAYDTQYF	TRBV5-1	TRBJ2-3	TRBD2	-
TGTGCCAGCAGCGTAGGCAGGGGCGGTGAGACCCAGTACTTC	CASSVGRGGETQYF	TRBV9	TRBJ2-5	-	-
TGTGCCAGCAGTGAGAGACAGGCCTACGAGCAGTACTTC	CASSERQAYEQYF	TRBV6-1	TRBJ2-7	-	once
TGTGCCAGCAGTTACTCGGATGGCGGGCCCACTGAAGCTTTCTTT	CASSYSDGGPTEAFF	TRBV6-5	TRBJ1-1	-	once
TGCGCCAGCAGCCAAGATCCGCCCGCAGGGGGACTTCGGGACGAGCAGTACTTC	CASSQDPPAGGLRDEQYF	TRBV4-1	TRBJ2-7	-	-
TGCGCCAGCAGCCAAGAGGGAGGGGACCTAAACACCGGGGAGCTGTTTTTT	CASSQEGGDLNTGELFF	TRBV4-3	TRBJ2-2	TRBD2	-
TGTGCCAGTAGTATAGGGAGTGTTTATGAAGCTTTCTTT	CASSIGSVYEAFF	TRBV19	TRBJ1-1	-	-
TGTGCCAGCAGTTACTCGCAGGGGGTCGGGGAGCTGTTTTTT	CASSYSQGVGELFF	TRBV6-5	TRBJ2-2	TRBD1	-
TGTGCCAGCAGAACTAGCCAGTACGGCAATGAGCAGTTCTTC	CASRTSQYGNEQFF	TRBV6-5	TRBJ2-1	-	-
TGCGCCAGCAGCTTGAGGTTAGCGGACACTGAAGCTTTCTTT	CASSLRLADTEAFF	TRBV5-1	TRBJ1-1	-	-
TGCGCCAGCAGCCAAGATCTGGCTAGCGGGGGCCATCATTACTCCTACAATGAGCAGTTCTTC	CASSQDLASGGHHYSYNEQFF	TRBV4-3	TRBJ2-1	TRBD2	-
TGTGCCAGCAGCTTAGGGGCAACTAGGGATGAGCAGTTCTTC	CASSLGATRDEQFF	TRBV7-9	TRBJ2-1	-	-
TGCGCCAGCAGCTTTACTAGCGAGGTAACACCGGGGGAGCTGTTTTTT	CASSFTSEVTPGELFF	TRBV5-1	TRBJ2-2	TRBD2	-
TGTGCCATCAGTGATGAGACAGGGGATGGGACCCAGTACTTC	CAISDETGDGTQYF	TRBV10-3	TRBJ2-5	TRBD1	-
TGTGCCTGCGGGGGGGGCTATTCACCCCTCCACTTT	CACGGGYSPLHF	TRBV30	TRBJ1-6	-	-
TGTGCCATCAGCGATCCGGACAGGGAGATTGTTTTGAGCAATCAGCCCCAGCATTTT	CAISDPDREIVLSNQPQHF	TRBV10-3	TRBJ1-5	TRBD1	-
TGTGCCAGCAGTTTAAAGCGGGGCACAGATACGCAGTATTTT	CASSLKRGTDTQYF	TRBV27	TRBJ2-3	-	-
TGTGCCAGCACCGACAGGGTTCGAAACACCATATATTTT	CASTDRVRNTIYF	TRBV6-6	TRBJ1-3	TRBD1	few
TGCGCCAGCAGCCCCCTACAGGGATCGGGGGCTTTCTTT	CASSPLQGSGAFF	TRBV4-3	TRBJ1-1	-	-